The 2 T cell receptor beta chains below come from one sample, sequenced in a study of T cell repertoires in cytomegalovirus infection. TCRdb re-derived calls from the reads in MiXCR, one entry per CDR3 protein. The data hold some 390,000 distinct CDR3 sequences, with around a sixth observed a single time. The sequenced sample was PBMCs. Receptor source: a human donor in good health (CMV status not recorded). Some clones in this sample may be carry-over from other donors' samples.

The chain is built from TRBV4-3 and TRBJ2-1, with unresolved D. V was trimmed by 6 bases and J by 6 bases, leaving 18 bases between them. The CDR3 spans 15 residues. Germline CDR1 and CDR2: LGHNA and YSLEER. The CDR3 sequence is CASSPGPSPANEQFF. The CDR3, as DNA: TGCGCCAGCAGTCCAGGACCCAGCCCGGCCAATGAGCAGTTCTTC.

This sequence joins TRBV11-2 and TRBJ2-3; TRBD2 agrees at 7 bases. After removal of 0 bases from V and 5 bases from J, the junction contained 17 bases not matched to a gene. In germline, CDR1 is SGHAT, CDR2 FQNNGV. There are 19 residues in the CDR3. CDR3 sequence: CASSLDRLDRRELGDTQYF. CDR3 nucleotide sequence: TGTGCCAGCAGCTTAGACCGCCTAGATCGGCGGGAGTTGGGAGATACGCAGTATTTT.